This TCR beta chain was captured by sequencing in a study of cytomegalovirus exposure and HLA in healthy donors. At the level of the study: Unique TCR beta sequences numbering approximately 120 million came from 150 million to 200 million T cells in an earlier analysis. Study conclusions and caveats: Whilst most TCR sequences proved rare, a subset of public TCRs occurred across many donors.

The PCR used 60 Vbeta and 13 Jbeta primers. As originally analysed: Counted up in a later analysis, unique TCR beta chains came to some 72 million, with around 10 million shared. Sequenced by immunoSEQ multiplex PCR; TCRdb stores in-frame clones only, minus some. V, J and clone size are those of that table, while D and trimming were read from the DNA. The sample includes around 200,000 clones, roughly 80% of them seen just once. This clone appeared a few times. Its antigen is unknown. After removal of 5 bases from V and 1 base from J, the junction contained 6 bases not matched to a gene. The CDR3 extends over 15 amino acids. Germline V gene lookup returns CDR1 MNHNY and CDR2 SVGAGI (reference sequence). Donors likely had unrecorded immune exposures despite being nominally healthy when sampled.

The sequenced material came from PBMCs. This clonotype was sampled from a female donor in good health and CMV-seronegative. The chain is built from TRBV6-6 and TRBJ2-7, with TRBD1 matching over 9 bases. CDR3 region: CASSKPGTGSYEQYF. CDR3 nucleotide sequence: TGTGCCAGCAGTAAACCCGGGACAGGGTCCTACGAGCAGTACTTC.